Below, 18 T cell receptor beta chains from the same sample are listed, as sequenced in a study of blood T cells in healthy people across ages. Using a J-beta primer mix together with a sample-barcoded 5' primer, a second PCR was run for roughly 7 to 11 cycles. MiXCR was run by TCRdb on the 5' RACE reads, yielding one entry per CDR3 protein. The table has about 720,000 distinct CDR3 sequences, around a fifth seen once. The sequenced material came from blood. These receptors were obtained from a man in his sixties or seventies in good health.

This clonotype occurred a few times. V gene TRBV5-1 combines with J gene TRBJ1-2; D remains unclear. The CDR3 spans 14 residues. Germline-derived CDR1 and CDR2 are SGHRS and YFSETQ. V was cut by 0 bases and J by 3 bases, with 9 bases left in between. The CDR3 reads CASSLGGSYYGYTF. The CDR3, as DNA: TGCGCCAGCAGCTTGGGAGGCAGCTACTATGGCTACACCTTC.

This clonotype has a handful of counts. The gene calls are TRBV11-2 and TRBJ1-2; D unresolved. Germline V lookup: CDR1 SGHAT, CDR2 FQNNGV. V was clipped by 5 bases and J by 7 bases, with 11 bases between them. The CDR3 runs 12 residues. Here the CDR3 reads CASSPPLSGYTF. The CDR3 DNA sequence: TGTGCCAGCAGCCCCCCACTTTCTGGCTACACCTTC.

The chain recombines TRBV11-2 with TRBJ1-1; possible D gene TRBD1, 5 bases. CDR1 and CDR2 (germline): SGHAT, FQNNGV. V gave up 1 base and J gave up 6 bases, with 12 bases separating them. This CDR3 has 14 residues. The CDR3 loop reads CASSLVSRDAEAFF. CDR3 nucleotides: TGTGCCAGCAGCTTAGTTAGCAGGGACGCTGAAGCTTTCTTT.

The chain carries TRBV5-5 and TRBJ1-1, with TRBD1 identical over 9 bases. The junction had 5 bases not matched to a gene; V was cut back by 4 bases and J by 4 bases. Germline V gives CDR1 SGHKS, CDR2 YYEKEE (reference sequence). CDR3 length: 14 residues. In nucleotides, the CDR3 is TGTGCCAGCAGCGAACAGGGGGCGTTCACTGAAGCTTTCTTT. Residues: CASSEQGAFTEAFF.

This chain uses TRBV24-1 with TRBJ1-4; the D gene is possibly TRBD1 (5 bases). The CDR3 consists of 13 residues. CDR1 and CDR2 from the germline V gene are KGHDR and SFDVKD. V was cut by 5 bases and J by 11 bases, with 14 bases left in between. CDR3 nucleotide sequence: TGTGCCACCAGTGGAACCCCGGGGACGAAACTGTTTTTT. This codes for CATSGTPGTKLFF.

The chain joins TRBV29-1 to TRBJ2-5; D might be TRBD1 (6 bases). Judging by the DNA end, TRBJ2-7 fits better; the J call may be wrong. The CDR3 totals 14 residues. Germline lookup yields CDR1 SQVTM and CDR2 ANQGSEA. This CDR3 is CSVAGQGKAYEQYV. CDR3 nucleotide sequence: TGCAGCGTTGCAGGGCAGGGGAAGGCCTACGAGCAGTACGTC.

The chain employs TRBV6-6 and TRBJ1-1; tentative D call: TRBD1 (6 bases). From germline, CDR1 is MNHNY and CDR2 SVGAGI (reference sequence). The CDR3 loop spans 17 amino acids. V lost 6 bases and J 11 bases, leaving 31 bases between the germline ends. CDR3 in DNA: TGTGCCAGCAGCAAGACCCGGGACACCAGAGGCCAAATATTGGCTTTCTTT. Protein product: CASSKTRDTRGQILAFF.

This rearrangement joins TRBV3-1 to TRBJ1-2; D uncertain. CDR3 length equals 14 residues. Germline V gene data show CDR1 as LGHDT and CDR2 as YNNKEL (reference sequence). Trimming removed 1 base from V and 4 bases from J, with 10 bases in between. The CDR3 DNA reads TGTGCCAGCAGCCAAGGGTACGGACCCTATGGCTACACCTTC. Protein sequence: CASSQGYGPYGYTF.

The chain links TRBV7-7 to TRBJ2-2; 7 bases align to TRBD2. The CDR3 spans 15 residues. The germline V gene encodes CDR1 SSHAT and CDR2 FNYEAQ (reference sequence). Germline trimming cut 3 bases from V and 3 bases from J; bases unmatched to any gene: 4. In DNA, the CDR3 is TGTGCCAGCAGCTTCGCGGGAGCGGACACCGGGGAGCTGTTTTTT. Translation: CASSFAGADTGELFF.

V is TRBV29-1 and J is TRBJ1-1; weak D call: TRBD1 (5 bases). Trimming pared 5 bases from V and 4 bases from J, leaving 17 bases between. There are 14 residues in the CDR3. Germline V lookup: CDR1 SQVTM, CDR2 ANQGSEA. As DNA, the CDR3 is TGCAGCGTTTTCCTAGGGGCGGGTAGCACTGAAGCTTTCTTT. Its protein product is CSVFLGAGSTEAFF.

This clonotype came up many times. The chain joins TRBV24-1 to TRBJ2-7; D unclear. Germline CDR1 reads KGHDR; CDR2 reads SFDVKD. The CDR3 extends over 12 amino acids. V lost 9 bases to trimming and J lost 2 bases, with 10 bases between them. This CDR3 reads CATSGRTYEQYV. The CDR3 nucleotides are TGTGCCACCTCGGGCCGAACCTACGAGCAGTACGTC.

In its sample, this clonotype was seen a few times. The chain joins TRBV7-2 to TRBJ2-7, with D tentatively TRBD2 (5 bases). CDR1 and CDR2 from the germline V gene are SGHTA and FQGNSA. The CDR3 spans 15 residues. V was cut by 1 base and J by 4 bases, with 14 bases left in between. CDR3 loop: CASSLGVDGGYEQYV. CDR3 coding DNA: TGTGCCAGCAGCTTAGGTGTAGACGGAGGATACGAGCAGTACGTC.

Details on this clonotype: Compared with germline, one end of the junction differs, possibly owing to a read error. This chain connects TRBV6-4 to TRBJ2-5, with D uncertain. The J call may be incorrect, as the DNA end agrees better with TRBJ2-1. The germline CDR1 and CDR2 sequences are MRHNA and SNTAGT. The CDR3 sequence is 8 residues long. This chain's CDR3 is CYIGEQFF. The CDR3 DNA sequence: TGCTATATCGGTGAGCAGTTCTTC.

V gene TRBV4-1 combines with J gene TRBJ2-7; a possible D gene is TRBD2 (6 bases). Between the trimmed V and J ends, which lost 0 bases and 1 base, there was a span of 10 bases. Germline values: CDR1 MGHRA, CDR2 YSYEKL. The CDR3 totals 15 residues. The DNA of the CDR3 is TGCGCCAGCAGCCAAGATCCGACTAGGTCCTACGAGCAGTACTTC. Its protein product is CASSQDPTRSYEQYF.

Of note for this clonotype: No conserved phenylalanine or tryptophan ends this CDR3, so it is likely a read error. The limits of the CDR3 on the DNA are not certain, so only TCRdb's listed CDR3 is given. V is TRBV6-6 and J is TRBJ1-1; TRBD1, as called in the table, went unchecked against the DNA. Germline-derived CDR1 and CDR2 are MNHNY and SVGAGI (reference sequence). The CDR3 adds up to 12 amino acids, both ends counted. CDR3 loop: CTSSYEGNRKQI.

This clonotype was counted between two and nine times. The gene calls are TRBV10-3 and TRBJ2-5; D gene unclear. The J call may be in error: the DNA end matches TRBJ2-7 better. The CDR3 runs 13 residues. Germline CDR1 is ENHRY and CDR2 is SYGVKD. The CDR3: CAISESPNYEQYV. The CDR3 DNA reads TGTGCCATCAGTGAGTCACCCAATTACGAGCAGTACGTC.

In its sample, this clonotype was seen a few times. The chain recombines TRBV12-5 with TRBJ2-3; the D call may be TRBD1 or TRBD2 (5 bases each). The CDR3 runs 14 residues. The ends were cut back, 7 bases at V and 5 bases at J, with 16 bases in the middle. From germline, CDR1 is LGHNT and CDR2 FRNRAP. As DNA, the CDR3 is TGTGCTAGTGCCCAGAGGGGTCGAGGAGATACGCAGTATTTT. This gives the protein CASAQRGRGDTQYF. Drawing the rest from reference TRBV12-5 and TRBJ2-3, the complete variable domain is DARVTQTPRHKVTEMGQEVTMRCQPILGHNTVFWYRQTMMQGLELLAYFRNRAPLDDSGMPKDRFSAEMPDATLATLKIQPSEPRDSAVYFCASAQRGRGDTQYFGPGTRLTVL.

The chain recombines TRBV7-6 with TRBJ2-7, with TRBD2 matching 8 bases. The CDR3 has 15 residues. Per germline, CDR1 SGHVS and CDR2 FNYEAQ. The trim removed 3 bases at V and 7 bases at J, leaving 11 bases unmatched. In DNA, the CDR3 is TGTGCCAGCAGCTTGGCCGGGACTAGTTACAATGAGCAGTACTTC. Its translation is CASSLAGTSYNEQYF.